The present entry profiles one T cell receptor beta chain with its context. Trimming shortened V by 3 bases and J by 4 bases, and 13 bases separated the two germline ends. The CDR3 has 14 amino acids. The germline V gene encodes CDR1 SQVTM and CDR2 ANQGSEA. These data belong to a study of shared T cell receptors in the human thymus. Profiling relied on immunoSEQ multiplex PCR, and the TCRdb table lists in-frame clones only, not all of them. The sample carries about 380,000 clones, roughly 94% recorded once. This rearrangement joins TRBV29-1 to TRBJ1-3; D unclear. The specimen was thymocytes. This TCR came from a human donor. CDR3 amino acids: CSVESRPAGNTIYF. CDR3 coding DNA: TGCAGCGTTGAGTCAAGGCCTGCAGGAAACACCATATATTTT.